This is a list of T cell receptor beta chains from one sample in a study of shared T cell receptors in the human thymus. Method: immunoSEQ multiplex PCR; TCRdb's copy keeps in-frame clones and lacks some. The repertoire holds 640,000 or so clones, with over 75% as singletons. A further study also used this sample, focusing on human thymus T cells.

The sample comprised thymocytes. The receptors come from a boy in the first two years of life with a congenital heart defect. Both conserved end residues are part of each CDR3. D genes are given only for firm matches. Only part of the rows carry a size: once, few, many, or a class if the clone is expanded.

TGTGCCAGCAGCCCACAGGGGGCCGGGAGCTACGAGCAGTACTTC CASSPQGAGSYEQYF 15 TRBJ2-7 TRBV11-2 TRBD1 NA
TGTGCCAGCATCCAGCGGGGCGACAATGAGCAGTTCTTC CASIQRGDNEQFF 13 TRBJ2-1 TRBV6-1 TRBD2 once
TGTGCCAGCAGTAAAGAGAGACAGGGAAATAATGGCTACACCTTC CASSKERQGNNGYTF 15 TRBJ1-2 TRBV28 TRBD1 once
TGTGCCAGCAGCGCGATCGGGGGACAGGGGTTTAACTATGGCTACACCTTC CASSAIGGQGFNYGYTF 17 TRBJ1-2 TRBV9 TRBD1 once
TGTGCCTCCTTAAATCCCCTCCGCAATGAGCAGTTCTTC CASLNPLRNEQFF 13 TRBJ2-1 TRBV30 NA NA
TGTGCCAGCAGCCCGAGGCTAAATGAGCAGTTCTTC CASSPRLNEQFF 12 TRBJ2-1 TRBV7-2 NA NA
TGTGCCAGCAGCGTATTACAGGGGGCAAATTCCCCCCTCCACTTT CASSVLQGANSPLHF 15 TRBJ1-6 TRBV5-4 TRBD1 NA
TGTGCCAGCAGTTCAGCGGGACTAGCGGGAGGGCCAGATACGCAGTATTTT CASSSAGLAGGPDTQYF 17 TRBJ2-3 TRBV28 TRBD2 NA
TGTGCCAGCAGCTTAGCCGTCCCGGACAGGCCTACCTACGAGCAGTACTTC CASSLAVPDRPTYEQYF 17 TRBJ2-7 TRBV7-2 TRBD1 few
TGTGCTAGTGGTTTCAGCGGGCCCCCGGGGCCTCATGGCTACACCTTC CASGFSGPPGPHGYTF 16 TRBJ1-2 TRBV12-5 NA NA
TGTGCCAGCAGCCGGTCTAGCGGGAGGGCGGGGTACAATGAGCAGTTCTTC CASSRSSGRAGYNEQFF 17 TRBJ2-1 TRBV14 TRBD2 NA
TGCGCCAGCATGTCCGGTCCAGCGGGGAGCTCCTACAATGAGCAGTTCTTC CASMSGPAGSSYNEQFF 17 TRBJ2-1 TRBV5-1 TRBD2 NA
TGTGCCAGCAGCTACGGGACAGGGAACATCGACGAGCAGTACTTC CASSYGTGNIDEQYF 15 TRBJ2-7 TRBV7-8 TRBD1 NA
TGTGCCAGCAGCTTGGCGAGTAGCGGGAGTGACGAGCAGTACTTC CASSLASSGSDEQYF 15 TRBJ2-7 TRBV5-4 TRBD2 once
TGTGCCTGGAATCCTGGATGGGGGGGGTCACCCCTCCACTTT CAWNPGWGGSPLHF 14 TRBJ1-6 TRBV30 NA NA
TGTGCAATGGCGGGACAGGAAGAGTGGAACACTGAAGCTTTCTTT CAMAGQEEWNTEAFF 15 TRBJ1-1 TRBV12-2 NA NA
TGTGCCAGCAGCTTAGGGATACAGGGGGCCTCTAACTATGGCTACACCTTC CASSLGIQGASNYGYTF 17 TRBJ1-2 TRBV7-2 TRBD1 NA
TGTGCCAGCAGCCAAGACTCAAGCGGGGGGCCGAAGAACACCGGGGAGCTGTTTTTT CASSQDSSGGPKNTGELFF 19 TRBJ2-2 TRBV14 TRBD2 once